Included here is one T cell receptor beta chain sequence, with context. What it recognizes is unknown. At a deep level, the assay was run. Replicate PCRs for sorted subsets used approximately 190 ng DNA; this equaled 33,000 or so T cell genomes. This table comes from immunoSEQ multiplex PCR, and its TCRdb copy is limited to in-frame clones, with some not included. Here the sample spans some 2,500,000 clones, 93% being singletons. The data belong to a study of shared clonotypes between healthy human individuals. Findings of the study overall: The sharing of about 5% of naive CD4 clonotypes was seen across a few donors.

The specimen was naive CD4+ T cells from PBMCs. Regarding subset: CD45RA+ positively selected. The TCR originated in a man in his late teens or twenties in good health. Some clones in this sample may be carry-over from other donors' samples.

CDR3 nucleotide sequence: TGTGCCAGCAGCTATGACAGGAGCACAGATACGCAGTATTTT. It translates to CASSYDRSTDTQYF. The chain has TRBV28 and TRBJ2-3; possibly TRBD1 for D (6 bases). Trimming removed 6 bases from V and 0 bases from J, with 10 bases in between. The CDR3 has 14 amino acids. Germline-derived CDR1 and CDR2 are MDHEN and SYDVKM.